This T cell receptor (beta chain) was sequenced during a study of early T cells in non-severe SARS-CoV-2 infection. This clonotype was found a few times. The library protocol tagged individual cDNA molecules with unique molecular identifiers. TCRdb called the 5' RACE reads again in MiXCR, with one record for every CDR3 protein. The sample includes 55,000 to 80,000 distinct CDR3 sequences, approximately 9.2% of them seen just once. Trimming took off 2 bases at V and 7 bases at J, with 21 bases between the two ends. Germline V gives CDR1 SEHNR, CDR2 FQNEAQ (reference sequence). The CDR3 sequence is 16 residues long.

The source material was whole blood, sampled at baseline. The rearrangement links TRBV7-9 to TRBJ2-7; D unresolved. The TCR originated in an adult who was a healthcare worker with PCR-confirmed SARS-CoV-2 infection or an uninfected control (not recorded which). The CDR3 here is CASSLRRLDLAGEQYF. CDR3 nucleotide sequence: TGTGCCAGCAGCTTACGGCGTCTCGATCTTGCCGGGGAGCAGTACTTC.